This T cell receptor beta chain stems from a study of T cell responses to AZD1222 COVID-19 vaccine. Overall study: The study pooled second doses at about 4 or about 12 weeks. Whole-study findings and limits: Baseline antibody screening turned up just a handful of seropositive AZD1222 recipients. White British ancestry dominated among donors, who included more females, and clonal diversity was possibly underestimated. Close to half of spike-specific TCRs reportedly recognize unmutated variant regions.

TCRdb's table, derived via immunoSEQ multiplex PCR, lists solely in-frame clones and lacks some. Of about 260,000 clones in the sample, more than 80% were seen once. The V end was cut by 2 bases, the J end by 5 bases, with 13 bases between. The CDR3 is made up of 15 amino acids. Germline CDR1 is LNHDA and CDR2 is SQIVND (reference sequence). A remark on this clone: What it binds is not known.

Sequencing was performed on peripheral blood, taken on day 0 of AZD1222 vaccination. J is TRBJ2-1 and V is TRBV19; no definite D call. The sequence derives from an adult in good health. The CDR3 DNA reads TGTGCCAGTAGTATAACTGGCGCACTTAACAATGAGCAGTTCTTC. This encodes CASSITGALNNEQFF.